Included here is one TCR beta chain sequence, with context. These data originate in a study of blood T cell repertoires in COVID-19. Study context: Sites in the United States, Italy and Spain provided acute and convalescent COVID-19 samples. T cells, B-cell-depleted T cells, or PBMCs provided the cDNA or gDNA that served as material.

Germline V CDR1 and CDR2: MNHEY, SMNVEV (reference sequence). CDR3 size: 16 residues. V was clipped by 3 bases and J by 6 bases; unmatched bases: 14. In the original analysis: From reference gene primer amplification, estimates of nucleated cell counts were derived. Method: immunoSEQ multiplex PCR; TCRdb's copy keeps in-frame clones and lacks some. V and J calls and clone size are given by that table; D and trimming were obtained from the DNA. Of under 45,000 clones detected, about 85% appear once; the ten largest clones hold around 4.5%. This TCR was sampled from a man between 60 and 75 years old with acute or convalescent COVID-19. The sample consisted of peripheral blood. The chain couples TRBV27 to TRBJ2-7, with 7 positions matching TRBD2. The CDR3: CASSLLSNSGGGEQYF. The CDR3 nucleotides are TGTGCCAGCAGTTTGCTGTCTAACAGTGGGGGGGGCGAGCAGTACTTC.